This TCR beta chain is drawn from a study of T cell responses to AZD1222 COVID-19 vaccine. A note on this clone: Antigen unknown.

Here immunoSEQ multiplex PCR was the method, and the copy in TCRdb shows in-frame clones only, minus some. The sample contains some 130,000 clones, roughly nine tenths of which appear only once. CDR1 and CDR2 (germline): LGHDT, YNNKEL (reference sequence). The length of the CDR3 is 14 residues. Between the trimmed V and J ends, which lost 0 bases and 8 bases, there was a span of 13 bases. Regarding the study as a whole: Of the AZD1222 recipients, only five to seven were seropositive at baseline.

The sample in question was peripheral blood, obtained on day 0 of AZD1222 vaccination. The chain carries TRBV3-1 (or the pseudogene TRBV3-2) and TRBJ1-2; tentative D call: TRBD1 (5 bases). The clonotype comes from an adult in good health. DNA for the CDR3: TGTGCCAGCAGCCAAGAGCGGGGCATAGGCGGCTACACCTTC. Translated: CASSQERGIGGYTF.